Each of the 16 T cell receptor beta chains below was sequenced from the same sample in a study of shared clonotypes between healthy human individuals. TCRdb's table, derived via immunoSEQ multiplex PCR, lists solely in-frame clones and lacks some. Of fewer than 2.5 million clones in the sample, over 85% were seen once. The sequenced material came from naive CD4+ T cells from PBMCs. The subset was: CD45RA+ positively selected. These receptors all come from a man between 18 and 35 years old in good health. Some clones in this sample may be carry-over from other donors' samples.

This clone was observed a single time. This chain links TRBV18 with TRBJ2-7, with unresolved D. In germline, CDR1 is KGHSH, CDR2 LQKENI. V lost 1 base, J lost 0 bases, and 7 bases lay in between. This CDR3 contains 14 residues. CDR3 coding DNA: TGTGCCAGCTCACCACTAGACATCTCCTACGAGCAGTACTTC. Protein product: CASSPLDISYEQYF. The variable domain in full, completed from reference TRBV18 and TRBJ2-7, reads NAGVMQNPRHLVRRRGQEARLRCSPMKGHSHVYWYRQLPEEGLKFMVYLQKENIIDESGMPKERFSAEFPKEGPSILRIQQVVRGDSAAYFCASSPLDISYEQYFGPGTRLTVT.

Worth noting for this clone: The sample holds other DNA sequences that translate to the same CDR3. This chain joins TRBV7-8 and TRBJ2-7; TRBD2 matches at 8 bases. The CDR3 extends over 15 amino acids. Germline V lookup: CDR1 SGHVS, CDR2 FQNEAQ. J was trimmed by 0 bases and V by 5 bases; bases with no gene match: 6. Here the CDR3 reads CASSILAGGSYEQYF. For the CDR3, the DNA is TGTGCCAGCAGCATTCTAGCGGGTGGCTCCTACGAGCAGTACTTC.

The chain couples TRBV11-2 to TRBJ2-3; 7 positions agree with TRBD2. The J segment lost 5 bases and the V segment lost 1 base, leaving 9 bases of the junction unmatched. CDR3 length: 16 residues. The germline V gene has CDR1 SGHAT and CDR2 FQNNGV. In DNA form, the CDR3 reads TGTGCCAGCAGCTTAGTCCCCCCGGGGGGAGGAGATACGCAGTATTTT. This codes for CASSLVPPGGGDTQYF. The entire variable domain, with the rest obtained from reference TRBV11-2 and TRBJ2-3, is as follows: EAGVAQSPRYKIIEKRQSVAFWCNPISGHATLYWYQQILGQGPKLLIQFQNNGVVDDSQLPKDRFSAERLKGVDSTLKIQPAKLEDSAVYLCASSLVPPGGGDTQYFGPGTRLTVL.

DNA for the CDR3: TGTGCCAGTACCCAGAGGGGACTAGCGGCAGGCGCCAAATACTACGAGCAGTACTTC. The encoded protein is CASTQRGLAAGAKYYEQYF. The V and J genes are TRBV19 and TRBJ2-7, with TRBD2 matching 11 bases. CDR1 LNHDA and CDR2 SQIVND come from the germline V gene (reference sequence). Trimming cost V 7 bases and J 3 bases; bases outside gene matches: 20. The CDR3 loop spans 19 amino acids.

A single count supports this clone. V is TRBV30 and J is TRBJ2-2; no firm D call. There are 13 residues in the CDR3. Germline CDR1 reads GTSNPN; CDR2 reads SVGIG (reference sequence). The V and J ends lost 1 base and 8 bases respectively, with 11 bases between them. The CDR3 spells CAWSANLQGELFF. In nucleotides, the CDR3 is TGTGCCTGGAGTGCAAACCTTCAGGGGGAGCTGTTTTTT.

A few counts support this clone. The chain is built from TRBV4-1 and TRBJ2-3; perhaps TRBD2 as D (6 bases). The V end lost 1 base, the J end lost 1 base, and 12 bases lay between the germline ends. Germline V gives CDR1 MGHRA, CDR2 YSYEKL. CDR3 length: 16 amino acids. The CDR3 DNA follows: TGCGCCAGCAGCCAAGGGACTAAAGGCGGCACAGATACGCAGTATTTT. Translating gives CASSQGTKGGTDTQYF.

The chain recombines TRBV2 with TRBJ2-5; D remains unclear. Trimming removed 4 bases at V and 5 bases at J, with 8 bases between. This CDR3 region has 12 residues. Germline V gene lookup returns CDR1 SNHLY and CDR2 FYNNEI. This chain's CDR3 is CASSVPMETQYF. The CDR3 nucleotides are TGTGCCAGCAGTGTCCCCATGGAGACCCAGTACTTC.

V usage is TRBV27 and J usage is TRBJ2-7, with a possible D match to TRBD1 (6 bases). This CDR3 region has 15 residues. Germline CDR1 reads MNHEY; CDR2 reads SMNVEV (reference sequence). Trimming removed 3 bases at V and 4 bases at J, with 16 bases between. The CDR3 DNA follows: TGTGCCAGCAGTTTCAACCGGGACATAACGTACGAGCAGTACTTC. It yields the protein CASSFNRDITYEQYF.

This chain connects TRBV18 to TRBJ1-2; D call uncertain. Trimming took 3 bases from V and 4 from J, leaving 18 bases between them. The CDR3 extends over 16 amino acids. Germline CDR1 and CDR2: KGHSH and LQKENI. The CDR3 region is CASSPEFGSPGYGYTF. The CDR3 DNA reads TGTGCCAGCTCACCGGAATTCGGGTCACCCGGCTATGGCTACACCTTC.

This chain links TRBV7-9 with TRBJ2-1, with D perhaps matching TRBD1 (5 bases). Deletions cut 6 bases from V and 7 bases from J, with 13 bases between. The CDR3 runs 13 residues. CDR1 SEHNR and CDR2 FQNEAQ come from the germline V gene (reference sequence). The CDR3 DNA follows: TGTGCCAGCAGGCAAAACGCAGGGAATGAGCAGTTCTTC. Translation: CASRQNAGNEQFF. Together with reference TRBV7-9 and TRBJ2-1, the CDR3 gives the full variable domain: DTGVSQNPRHKITKRGQNVTFRCDPISEHNRLYWYRQTLGQGPEFLTYFQNEAQLEKSRLLSDRFSAERPKGSFSTLEIQRTEQGDSAMYLCASRQNAGNEQFFGPGTRLTVL.

The CDR3 reads CASSLDQFPGQGNEKLFF. CDR3 bases: TGCGCCAGCAGCCTAGACCAATTTCCGGGACAGGGTAATGAAAAACTGTTTTTT. The V and J genes are TRBV4-1 and TRBJ1-4, with 9 bases fitting TRBD1. CDR1 and CDR2 (germline): MGHRA, YSYEKL. The J segment lost 4 bases and the V segment lost 4 bases, leaving 13 bases of the junction unmatched. The length of the CDR3 is 18 residues.

V and J are TRBV6-5 and TRBJ2-1; possibly TRBD2 for D (6 bases). V dropped 4 bases and J dropped 10 bases, with 20 bases sitting between them. Germline V gives CDR1 MNHEY, CDR2 SVGAGI. The CDR3 covers 15 residues. The CDR3 bases are TGTGCCAGCAGTTTAATCGACGGGAGACTTGGAGAGCAGTTCTTC. Its protein is CASSLIDGRLGEQFF.

The CDR3 protein is CASSKGRVSTDTQYF. For the CDR3, the DNA is TGTGCCAGCAGCAAAGGGCGGGTGAGCACAGATACGCAGTATTTT. The chain couples TRBV7-2 to TRBJ2-3, with a tentative D call TRBD2 (5 bases). CDR1 and CDR2 from the germline V gene are SGHTA and FQGNSA. CDR3 length: 15 amino acids. Trimming pared 5 bases from V and 0 bases from J, leaving 12 bases between.

The chain couples TRBV6-1 to TRBJ2-1; no definite D call. The V and J ends lost 6 bases and 3 bases respectively, with 12 bases between them. CDR3 size: 14 residues. Germline V gene sequence: CDR1 MNHNS, CDR2 SASEGT. The CDR3 loop is CASRVPINYNEQFF. CDR3 DNA: TGTGCCAGCAGGGTCCCGATTAACTACAATGAGCAGTTCTTC.

This clone occurred once. The gene calls are TRBV7-3 and TRBJ1-2; no firm D call. V was pared by 2 bases and J by 0 bases, with 4 bases between. The length of the CDR3 is 13 residues. Germline loops: CDR1 SGHTA, CDR2 FQGTGA. Here the CDR3 reads CASSLRSNYGYTF. The DNA for the CDR3 is TGTGCCAGCAGCTTACGGTCTAACTATGGCTACACCTTC.

This chain links TRBV5-4 with TRBJ1-1; 9 positions agree with TRBD1. The J segment lost 4 bases and the V segment lost 0 bases, leaving 7 bases of the junction unmatched. The CDR3 has 16 amino acids. Germline CDR1 is SGHNT and CDR2 is YYREEE (reference sequence). The CDR3 reads CASSLARTGAGTEAFF. Here the CDR3 DNA reads TGTGCCAGCAGCTTGGCGAGGACAGGGGCGGGCACTGAAGCTTTCTTT.